This TCR beta chain was profiled in a study of shared clonotypes between healthy human individuals. Comment on this clone: Its specificity is not known.

Sequencing used immunoSEQ multiplex PCR; TCRdb keeps in-frame clones, though not all of them. The repertoire includes nearly 1 million clones, around three quarters of them detected once, and approximately 1.5% sits in the top ten. The CDR3 covers 15 residues. Germline CDR1 reads MNHEY; CDR2 reads SMNVEV (reference sequence). With 3 bases clipped from V and 8 bases from J, the junction kept 6 bases outside the gene matches. General study points: Against clonotypes common to all four donors, non-shared ones had lower generation probabilities.

The TCR was taken from a man between 18 and 35 years old in good health. What was sequenced was memory CD4+ T cells sorted from blood. This sample's subset: CD45RA-negative fraction. This rearrangement joins TRBV27 to TRBJ1-6, with TRBD1 identical over 8 bases. DNA for the CDR3: TGTGCCAGCAGTTTTCAAGGGACAGGCGATTCACCCCTCCACTTT. This encodes CASSFQGTGDSPLHF.